These T cell receptor beta chains were read from a single sample in a study of control samples from healthy donors and cancer patients. Profiled with immunoSEQ multiplex PCR; TCRdb holds only in-frame clones, not every one. The sample holds 61,000 or so clones, roughly 89% seen once. Sequencing was done on a sample of PBMCs. The receptors stem from a man in his 60s with colorectal cancer. CDR3s include the opening cysteine and the closing phenylalanine or tryptophan. Each record gives: V gene, J gene, CDR3 protein.

V: TRBV7-9
J: TRBJ1-1
CDR3: CASSPRGVNTEAFF

V: TRBV29-1
J: TRBJ1-2
CDR3: CSVVTGGWWGYTF

V: TRBV19
J: TRBJ1-1
CDR3: CASSPRDRSMNTEAFF

V: TRBV5-5
J: TRBJ1-3
CDR3: CASSLEEGRNTIYF

V: TRBV5-1
J: TRBJ2-3
CDR3: CASSLHRIDTQYF

V: TRBV21-1
J: TRBJ2-1
CDR3: CASSKSRQGRVF

V: TRBV11-2
J: TRBJ2-3
CDR3: CASSTRTSGGAMGTDTQYF

V: TRBV19
J: TRBJ2-2
CDR3: CASVDSGGPTGELFF

V: TRBV30
J: TRBJ1-5
CDR3: CAWRGQGGQPQHF

V: TRBV27
J: TRBJ2-7
CDR3: CASSLTGSYEQYF

V: TRBV2
J: TRBJ2-7
CDR3: CASISAGPNEQYF

V: TRBV6-1
J: TRBJ1-4
CDR3: CASSEGGGGYEKLFF

V: TRBV3-1/TRBV3-2
J: TRBJ2-7
CDR3: CASSQMGADEQYF

V: TRBV5-4
J: TRBJ2-7
CDR3: CASSKTEDRSYEQYF

V: TRBV15
J: TRBJ1-3
CDR3: CATSTRVGPSGNTIYF

V: TRBV4-1
J: TRBJ1-3
CDR3: CASSLRTGLSSGNTIYF

V: TRBV12-3/TRBV12-4
J: TRBJ2-1
CDR3: CASSLASNNEQFF

V: TRBV6-6
J: TRBJ2-7
CDR3: CASSPGTGVFYEQYF

V: TRBV7-2
J: TRBJ1-4
CDR3: CASSLGGTNEKLFF

V: TRBV7-3
J: TRBJ2-7
CDR3: CASSLTGGLSPYEQYF

V: TRBV7-2
J: TRBJ2-2
CDR3: CASTLNRVRTGELFF

V: TRBV9
J: TRBJ1-6
CDR3: CASSDSAGRSPLHF

V: TRBV6-2/TRBV6-3
J: TRBJ2-7
CDR3: CASSYGLTEQYF

V: TRBV18
J: TRBJ2-7
CDR3: CASSLGTLRYEQYF

V: TRBV9
J: TRBJ1-3
CDR3: CASSLSGSSGNTIYF

V: TRBV27
J: TRBJ2-7
CDR3: CASSAPPSYEQYF

V: TRBV28
J: TRBJ2-7
CDR3: CASSGGTSGGYEQYF

V: TRBV27
J: TRBJ1-4
CDR3: CASRRKGDTSELFF

V: TRBV6-4
J: TRBJ1-6
CDR3: CASRQGSSYNSPLHF

V: TRBV2
J: TRBJ2-7
CDR3: CASGQATYEQYF

V: TRBV3-1/TRBV3-2
J: TRBJ2-1
CDR3: CASSQDHGGEQFF

V: TRBV7-7
J: TRBJ2-3
CDR3: CASSLVGTQEPERTDTQYF

V: TRBV5-6
J: TRBJ1-2
CDR3: CASRRGQTNYGYTF

V: TRBV6-5
J: TRBJ2-3
CDR3: CASSFRDFGTDTQYF

V: TRBV28
J: TRBJ1-4
CDR3: CASTQRGEKLFF

V: TRBV30
J: TRBJ2-2
CDR3: CAWSVHGISGELFF

V: TRBV27
J: TRBJ2-3
CDR3: CASRGLAGGLTDTQYF

V: TRBV5-1
J: TRBJ1-1
CDR3: CASSLGGGGLEAFF

V: TRBV5-5
J: TRBJ2-1
CDR3: CASLYGGTYNEQFF

V: TRBV6-1
J: TRBJ2-3
CDR3: CASSVQGTGGRRTQYF

V: TRBV7-8
J: TRBJ2-2
CDR3: CASSLGAGDGGELFF

V: TRBV30
J: TRBJ2-1
CDR3: CAWSPRTGGYNEQFF

V: TRBV6-5
J: TRBJ1-1
CDR3: CASRSPGQGSAAFF

V: TRBV6-2/TRBV6-3
J: TRBJ2-1
CDR3: CASSYGGPPRDEQFF

V: TRBV6-1
J: TRBJ1-1
CDR3: CASSEPGQVNTEAFF

V: TRBV11-2
J: TRBJ1-1
CDR3: CASSLVGPQAFF

V: TRBV5-5
J: TRBJ2-3
CDR3: CASSVQGASTDTQYF

V: TRBV6-5
J: TRBJ2-2
CDR3: CASRYPGTGIGGELFF

V: TRBV2
J: TRBJ1-5
CDR3: CASRTGNSNQPQHF

V: TRBV5-5
J: TRBJ2-1
CDR3: CASSQGPQMRLGTNEQFF